This T cell receptor beta chain came from a study of blood T cells in healthy people across ages. Primers used in a second PCR of about 7 to 12 cycles were a sample-barcoded 5' primer and a J-beta primer mix. TCRdb redid the calling of the 5' RACE reads with MiXCR, one entry per CDR3 protein. The table lists 600,000 to 850,000 distinct CDR3 sequences, roughly 25% of them singletons. This clonotype has just a few counts. These same records also appear under a second study, on T cells of mothers and their children.

This TCR was sampled from a boy under 18 in good health. The sequencing sample was made of blood.

The CDR3 bases are TGTGCCAGCAGCTATACAGGGGGGGCGGCCAATGAGCAGTTCTTC. Its translation: CASSYTGGAANEQFF. V and J are TRBV7-2 and TRBJ2-1; D is possibly TRBD1 (8 bases). The CDR3 is 15 residues long. Trimming removed 4 bases from V and 6 bases from J, with 16 bases in between. CDR1 SGHTA and CDR2 FQGNSA come from the germline V gene. The full variable domain, its missing parts supplied by reference TRBV7-2 and TRBJ2-1, is GAGVSQSPSNKVTEKGKDVELRCDPISGHTALYWYRQSLGQGLEFLIYFQGNSAPDKSGLPSDRFSAERTGGSVSTLTIQRTQQEDSAVYLCASSYTGGAANEQFFGPGTRLTVL.